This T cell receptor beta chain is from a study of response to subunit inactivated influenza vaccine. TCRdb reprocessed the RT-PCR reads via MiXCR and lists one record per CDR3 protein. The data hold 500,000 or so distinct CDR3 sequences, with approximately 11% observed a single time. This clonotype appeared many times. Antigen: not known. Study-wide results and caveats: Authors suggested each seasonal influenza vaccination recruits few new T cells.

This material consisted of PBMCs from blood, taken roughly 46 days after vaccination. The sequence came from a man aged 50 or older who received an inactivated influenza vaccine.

CDR3 loop: CASSVGQPGQGARNEQFF. CDR3 DNA sequence: TGTGCCAGCAGCGTAGGCCAACCGGGACAGGGGGCGAGGAATGAGCAGTTCTTC. V gene TRBV9 combines with J gene TRBJ2-1, with TRBD1 identical over 12 bases. Germline lookup yields CDR1 SGDLS and CDR2 YYNGEE. This CDR3 has 18 amino acids. Trimming at V came to 0 bases and at J to 7 bases, leaving 11 bases not matched to a gene.